A selection of T cell receptor beta chains follows, all from one sample in a study of shared clonotypes between healthy human individuals. The table came from immunoSEQ multiplex PCR; TCRdb's copy has only in-frame clones and leaves some out. The profile covers fewer than 1.6 million clones, with 98% appearing a single time and roughly 0.36% taken by the ten largest. The sequencing input was naive CD4+ T cells sorted from blood. The origin of the receptors is a man aged 25 to 40 in good health. Both conserved end residues are part of each CDR3. A D gene is named only where the DNA matches it firmly. The listing skips clone size in some rows; elsewhere it reads once, few, many or a size class.

D	size	V	J	CDR3	DNA
NA	NA	TRBV29-1	TRBJ2-7	CSVALDSYEQYF	TGCAGCGTTGCGCTGGACAGCTACGAGCAGTACTTC
NA	NA	TRBV11-2	TRBJ2-1	CASSSSEVHEQFF	TGTGCCAGCAGCTCTTCCGAAGTGCATGAGCAGTTCTTC
NA	NA	TRBV9	TRBJ1-1	CASSVGGQNTEAFF	TGTGCCAGCAGCGTAGGGGGGCAGAACACTGAAGCTTTCTTT
TRBD1	NA	TRBV10-3	TRBJ2-5	CAVRTGGETQYF	TGTGCCGTCCGGACAGGGGGAGAGACCCAGTACTTC
TRBD1	NA	TRBV27	TRBJ2-1	CASSRYRGLGTVDEQFF	TGTGCCAGCAGTAGGTACAGGGGGCTCGGGACGGTGGACGAGCAGTTCTTC
TRBD1	NA	TRBV5-5	TRBJ2-1	CASSLERQGLGEQFF	TGTGCCAGCAGCTTGGAAAGACAGGGCTTAGGTGAGCAGTTCTTC
TRBD2	NA	TRBV11-2	TRBJ2-5	CASRSGLAGGWEETQYF	TGTGCCAGCAGATCGGGACTAGCGGGAGGTTGGGAAGAGACCCAGTACTTC
TRBD2	NA	TRBV7-9	TRBJ2-1	CASSTRTGTSGVYNEQFF	TGTGCCAGCAGCACACGTACCGGGACTAGCGGGGTTTACAATGAGCAGTTCTTC
TRBD1	NA	TRBV10-3	TRBJ1-1	CAISGQGVAFF	TGTGCCATCAGTGGACAGGGGGTGGCTTTCTTT
TRBD1	NA	TRBV6-1	TRBJ1-1	CASSEGTVGGFTEAFF	TGTGCCAGCAGTGAGGGGACAGTCGGCGGTTTCACTGAAGCTTTCTTT
TRBD2	NA	TRBV29-1	TRBJ2-1	CSALTSGTNEQFF	TGCAGCGCTTTGACTAGCGGGACCAATGAGCAGTTCTTC
NA	NA	TRBV7-2	TRBJ1-4	CASSLGLNEKLFF	TGTGCCAGCAGCTTGGGCTTGAATGAAAAACTGTTTTTT
TRBD2	NA	TRBV11-3	TRBJ2-3	CASSRGGTSGQSTDTQYF	TGTGCCAGCAGCCGAGGAGGTACTAGCGGGCAGAGCACAGATACGCAGTATTTT
NA	NA	TRBV6-6	TRBJ1-5	CASSYMESNQPQHF	TGTGCCAGCAGTTACATGGAGAGCAATCAGCCCCAGCATTTT
TRBD1	NA	TRBV13	TRBJ2-3	CASSFTGVPDTQYF	TGTGCCAGCAGCTTTACAGGGGTTCCAGATACGCAGTATTTT
TRBD1	NA	TRBV29-1	TRBJ2-5	CSVVEGAKETQYF	TGCAGCGTAGTAGAGGGGGCAAAGGAGACCCAGTACTTC
NA	NA	TRBV6-1	TRBJ2-7	CASSEVAYEQYF	TGTGCCAGCAGTGAAGTGGCCTACGAGCAGTACTTC
NA	NA	TRBV28	TRBJ1-4	CASSLSAGLANEKLFF	TGTGCCAGCAGTTTATCCGCGGGGTTAGCTAATGAAAAACTGTTTTTT
NA	NA	TRBV6-4	TRBJ2-1	CASSDGVKQFF	TGTGCCAGCAGTGACGGGGTAAAGCAGTTCTTC
NA	once	TRBV7-9	TRBJ2-7	CASSPRGRSYEQYF	TGTGCCAGCAGCCCACGGGGACGATCCTACGAGCAGTACTTC
NA	NA	TRBV19	TRBJ2-7	CASRQRGGEQYF	TGTGCCAGTAGGCAAAGGGGGGGTGAGCAGTACTTC
NA	NA	TRBV11-2	TRBJ2-1	CASSPRSIASAYNEQFF	TGTGCCAGCAGCCCTAGGAGTATCGCCTCTGCCTACAATGAGCAGTTCTTC
NA	NA	TRBV28	TRBJ2-1	CASRGQGLAGSSYNEQFF	TGTGCCAGCAGAGGACAGGGCCTAGCGGGCAGCTCCTACAATGAGCAGTTCTTC
TRBD2	NA	TRBV7-3	TRBJ2-1	CASSLLGTSYNEQFF	TGTGCCAGCAGCTTGCTCGGGACTAGCTACAATGAGCAGTTCTTC
TRBD2	NA	TRBV2	TRBJ2-3	CASRGAGKGADTQYF	TGTGCCAGCAGAGGAGCGGGAAAGGGTGCAGATACGCAGTATTTT
NA	once	TRBV5-5	TRBJ2-7	CASSYRDEQYF	TGTGCCAGCAGCTACAGGGACGAGCAGTACTTC
TRBD2	NA	TRBV5-4	TRBJ2-1	CASSELAASYNEQFF	TGTGCCAGCAGCGAACTAGCGGCGAGCTACAATGAGCAGTTCTTC
TRBD2	NA	TRBV10-2	TRBJ2-3	CASGRSAGGTTDTQYF	TGCGCCAGCGGGCGGAGCGCGGGAGGGACCACAGATACGCAGTATTTT
TRBD2	NA	TRBV28	TRBJ2-1	CASRPGTSRDEQFF	TGTGCCAGCAGGCCCGGGACTAGCCGGGATGAGCAGTTCTTC
TRBD1	NA	TRBV6-6	TRBJ1-4	CASSYPQGELFF	TGTGCCAGCAGTTACCCTCAGGGGGAACTGTTTTTT
NA	NA	TRBV11-2	TRBJ2-1	CASSLRVQWSYNEQFF	TGTGCCAGCAGCCTCCGGGTACAGTGGTCCTACAATGAGCAGTTCTTC
NA	NA	TRBV9	TRBJ2-1	CASSVAPIGRGNEQFF	TGTGCCAGCAGCGTAGCCCCTATCGGGAGAGGGAATGAGCAGTTCTTC
NA	NA	TRBV9	TRBJ2-5	CASSPHPSVETQYF	TGTGCCAGCAGCCCACATCCCTCGGTAGAGACCCAGTACTTC
NA	NA	TRBV5-1	TRBJ2-7	CASSLAALRGSGSYEQYF	TGCGCCAGCAGCTTGGCCGCGCTCCGGGGTAGCGGCTCCTACGAGCAGTACTTC
TRBD1	NA	TRBV2	TRBJ1-2	CASSGTGDTF	TGTGCCAGCAGCGGGACAGGAGACACCTTC
TRBD1	NA	TRBV5-1	TRBJ2-5	CASRQPGQGAETQYF	TGCGCCAGCAGGCAACCGGGACAGGGGGCTGAGACCCAGTACTTC
TRBD1	NA	TRBV13	TRBJ2-7	CASSFNRGPYEQYF	TGTGCCAGCAGCTTTAACAGGGGACCCTACGAGCAGTACTTC
NA	NA	TRBV14	TRBJ2-5	CASSQELPGATEETQYF	TGTGCCAGCAGCCAAGAGCTTCCCGGAGCGACAGAAGAGACCCAGTACTTC
TRBD1	NA	TRBV29-1	TRBJ1-2	CSVVGQGVEGYTF	TGCAGCGTTGTGGGACAGGGCGTCGAGGGCTACACCTTC
TRBD1	NA	TRBV7-9	TRBJ1-5	CASSSGQGRANQPQHF	TGTGCCAGCAGTTCCGGACAGGGGCGGGCGAATCAGCCCCAGCATTTT
TRBD2	NA	TRBV7-2	TRBJ2-7	CASSPRRTSGSYEQYF	TGTGCCAGCAGCCCCCGGAGGACTAGTGGGTCCTACGAGCAGTACTTC
NA	NA	TRBV9	TRBJ2-3	CASSVGGDPSIDTQYF	TGTGCCAGCAGCGTAGGGGGGGACCCCAGTATAGATACGCAGTATTTT
NA	NA	TRBV12-5	TRBJ2-1	CASGKGRTYNEQFF	TGTGCTAGTGGAAAGGGCCGAACCTACAATGAGCAGTTCTTC
NA	once	TRBV10-3	TRBJ2-2	CAIRAGLDGELFF	TGTGCCATCAGGGCAGGCCTCGACGGGGAGCTGTTTTTT
TRBD1	once	TRBV5-1	TRBJ1-2	CASRANRGANYGYTF	TGCGCCAGCAGGGCTAACAGGGGAGCTAACTATGGCTACACCTTC
TRBD1	NA	TRBV18	TRBJ1-1	CASSPGQASTEAFF	TGTGCCAGCTCACCGGGACAGGCTTCCACTGAAGCTTTCTTT
NA	NA	TRBV28	TRBJ1-5	CASTMDGRRPQHF	TGTGCCAGCACCATGGACGGCCGGCGGCCCCAGCATTTT
NA	NA	TRBV30	TRBJ2-5	CAWSTGSETQYF	TGTGCCTGGAGTACAGGGTCCGAGACCCAGTACTTC
TRBD2	NA	TRBV4-2	TRBJ2-3	CASSQDATSGRGVDF	TGTGCCAGCAGCCAAGATGCGACTAGCGGGAGGGGGGTTGATTTT
TRBD1	NA	TRBV5-1	TRBJ2-5	CASSPDRGRKTQYF	TGCGCCAGCAGCCCCGACAGGGGGCGAAAGACCCAGTACTTC
NA	NA	TRBV19	TRBJ2-1	CASSIDLIRTNEQFF	TGTGCCAGTAGTATTGACCTTATTCGGACGAATGAGCAGTTCTTC
NA	NA	TRBV23-1	TRBJ1-2	CASTPTFRVYGYTF	TGCGCCAGCACACCCACGTTCAGGGTCTATGGCTACACCTTC
NA	NA	TRBV18	TRBJ2-3	CASSPRVAGTDTQYF	TGTGCCAGCTCACCACGTGTCGCAGGCACAGATACGCAGTATTTT
TRBD1	NA	TRBV10-1	TRBJ2-7	CASSESGTGTSYEQYF	TGCGCCAGCAGTGAGTCGGGGACAGGGACCTCCTACGAGCAGTACTTC
NA	NA	TRBV6-1	TRBJ1-1	CASSEYLRGDTEAFF	TGTGCCAGCAGTGAATACTTGCGGGGGGACACTGAAGCTTTCTTT
NA	NA	TRBV5-3	TRBJ2-6	CARSLSRRSGANVLTF	TGTGCCAGAAGCTTGTCCCGGAGGTCCGGGGCCAACGTCCTGACTTTC